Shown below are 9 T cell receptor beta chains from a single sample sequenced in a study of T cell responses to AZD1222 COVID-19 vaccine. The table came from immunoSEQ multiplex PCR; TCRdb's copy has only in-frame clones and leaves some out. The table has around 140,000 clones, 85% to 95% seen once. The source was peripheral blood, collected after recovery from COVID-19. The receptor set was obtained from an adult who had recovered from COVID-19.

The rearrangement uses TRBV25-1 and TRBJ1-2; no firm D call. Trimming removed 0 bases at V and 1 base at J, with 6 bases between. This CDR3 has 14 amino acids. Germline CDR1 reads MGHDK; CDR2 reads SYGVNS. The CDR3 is CASSEYPLNYGYTF. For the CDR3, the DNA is TGTGCCAGCAGTGAATACCCGCTTAACTATGGCTACACCTTC.

The DNA for the CDR3 is TGTGCCAGCCGACAGGGGGTGGACACTGAAGCTTTCTTT. This translates into CASRQGVDTEAFF. The chain joins TRBV19 to TRBJ1-1; 9 positions match TRBD1. This CDR3 is 13 amino acids long. Unmatched junction bases numbered 5, after V lost 9 bases and J lost 3 bases. Germline CDR1 reads LNHDA; CDR2 reads SQIVND (reference sequence).

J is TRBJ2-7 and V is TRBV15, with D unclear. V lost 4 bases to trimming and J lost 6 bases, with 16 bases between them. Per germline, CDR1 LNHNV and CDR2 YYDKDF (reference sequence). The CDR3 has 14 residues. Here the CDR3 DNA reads TGTGCCACCAGCACAGGCGGAGATACCAGCGAGCAGTACTTC. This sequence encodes CATSTGGDTSEQYF.

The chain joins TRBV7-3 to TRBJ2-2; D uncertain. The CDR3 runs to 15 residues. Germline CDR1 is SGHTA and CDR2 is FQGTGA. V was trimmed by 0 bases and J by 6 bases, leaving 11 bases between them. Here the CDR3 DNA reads TGTGCCAGCAGCTTAACCCCAGGTCTCGCCGGGGAGCTGTTTTTT. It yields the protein CASSLTPGLAGELFF.

CDR3 coding DNA: TGCGCCAGCAGCTTGGGGACTGTGGGGAACACCGGGGAGCTGTTTTTT. This translates into CASSLGTVGNTGELFF. The chain combines TRBV5-1 with TRBJ2-2; D may be TRBD2 (5 bases). The CDR3 sequence is 16 residues long. The V gene's germline CDR1 is SGHRS and CDR2 YFSETQ. Trimming cost V 0 bases and J 1 base, with 10 bases left between them.

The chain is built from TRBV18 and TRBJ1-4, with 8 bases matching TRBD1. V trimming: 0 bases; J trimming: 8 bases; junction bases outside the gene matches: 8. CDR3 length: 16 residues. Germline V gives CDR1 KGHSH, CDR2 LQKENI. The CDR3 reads CASSPPEWGQEEKLFF. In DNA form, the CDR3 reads TGTGCCAGCTCACCACCGGAATGGGGACAGGAAGAAAAACTGTTTTTT. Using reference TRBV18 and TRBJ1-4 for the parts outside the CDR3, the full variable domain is NAGVMQNPRHLVRRRGQEARLRCSPMKGHSHVYWYRQLPEEGLKFMVYLQKENIIDESGMPKERFSAEFPKEGPSILRIQQVVRGDSAAYFCASSPPEWGQEEKLFFGSGTQLSVL.

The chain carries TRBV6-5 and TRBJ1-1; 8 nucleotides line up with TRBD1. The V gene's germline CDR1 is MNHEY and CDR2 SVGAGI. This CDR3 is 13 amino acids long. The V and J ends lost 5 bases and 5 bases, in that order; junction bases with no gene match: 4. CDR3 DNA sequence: TGTGCCAGCAGTACCTACAGGGGGACTGAAGCTTTCTTT. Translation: CASSTYRGTEAFF.

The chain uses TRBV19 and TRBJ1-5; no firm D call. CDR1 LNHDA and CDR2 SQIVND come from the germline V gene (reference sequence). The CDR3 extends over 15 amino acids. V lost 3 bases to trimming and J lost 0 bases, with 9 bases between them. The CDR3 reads CASSIVAVSNQPQHF. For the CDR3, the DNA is TGTGCCAGTAGTATCGTGGCAGTTAGCAATCAGCCCCAGCATTTT.

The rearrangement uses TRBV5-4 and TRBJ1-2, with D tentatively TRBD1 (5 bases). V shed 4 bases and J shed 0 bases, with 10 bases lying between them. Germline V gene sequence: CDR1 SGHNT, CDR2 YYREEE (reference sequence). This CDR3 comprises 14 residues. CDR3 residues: CASSPRQSNYGYTF. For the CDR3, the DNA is TGTGCCAGCAGCCCACGACAGTCTAACTATGGCTACACCTTC.